Below are 4 T cell receptor beta chains sequenced from a single sample in a study of blood T cells in healthy people across ages. The authors ran a second PCR of roughly 7 to 11 cycles using a sample-barcoded 5' primer and a J-beta primer mix. From the 5' RACE reads, TCRdb called clonotypes with MiXCR, one entry per CDR3 protein. This repertoire shows roughly 1.4 million distinct CDR3 sequences, around 55% found once; its top ten account for 6.5% to 8%. Sequencing was done on a sample of blood. Receptor source: a man aged 18 to 35 in good health.

V gene TRBV6-6 combines with J gene TRBJ2-1; D tentatively reads TRBD1 or TRBD2 (5 bases each). V shed 6 bases and J shed 0 bases, with 15 bases lying between them. Germline values: CDR1 MNHNY, CDR2 SVGAGI (reference sequence). This CDR3 spans 16 amino acids. The CDR3 region has the DNA TGTGCCAGCAGCCTCAGGGTCGGGGCCTCCTACAATGAGCAGTTCTTC. Residues: CASSLRVGASYNEQFF.

The gene calls are TRBV3-1 and TRBJ2-5; no clear D. V was cut by 3 bases and J by 11 bases, with 16 bases left in between. The V gene's germline CDR1 is LGHDT and CDR2 YNNKEL (reference sequence). The CDR3 runs to 13 residues. CDR3 DNA: TGTGCCAGCAGCCACCAAAAAAGCGAGGAGCAGTACTTC. Its protein is CASSHQKSEEQYF.

V usage is TRBV4-3 and J usage is TRBJ1-6, with D maybe TRBD1 (5 bases). The germline V gene encodes CDR1 LGHNA and CDR2 YSLEER. There are 16 residues in the CDR3. The V end lost 0 bases, the J end lost 7 bases, and 13 bases lay between the germline ends. CDR3 in DNA: TGCGCCAGCAGCCAAGATCCCCCAGGGACGAATTCACCCCTCCACTTT. Its protein is CASSQDPPGTNSPLHF.

A remark on this clonotype: One junction end disagrees with the germline gene, perhaps due to a read error. This chain connects TRBV20-1 to TRBJ2-1, with TRBD2 matching over 12 bases. CDR1 and CDR2 from the germline V gene are DFQATT and SNEGSKA (reference sequence). The CDR3 loop spans 15 amino acids. CDR3 residues: CSALLAGGRGDERFF. The CDR3 region has the DNA TGCAGTGCTCTACTAGCGGGAGGACGGGGGGATGAGCGGTTCTTC.